The sequence of this TCR beta chain was determined in a study of shared clonotypes between healthy human individuals. Repertoires were generated with immunoSEQ multiplex PCR, while TCRdb's copy carries only in-frame clones and drops some. Of approximately 1.4 million clones listed, 95% to 99% were seen once; the top ten hold around 0.45%. V gave up 10 bases and J gave up 4 bases, with 13 bases separating them. Germline-derived CDR1 and CDR2 are MDHEN and SYDVKM. The CDR3 has 12 amino acids. This chain uses TRBV28 with TRBJ1-2; D unresolved. This sequence was found in a man younger than 40 in good health. Input material: naive CD4+ T cells sorted from blood. Subset specified: CD45RA+ positively selected. The CDR3 is CATEYLSYGYTF. The CDR3 DNA is TGTGCCACCGAATATCTGTCCTATGGCTACACCTTC.